A single T cell receptor beta chain is shown here with its context. The antigen is undetermined. This specimen belongs to a study of Tregs in tolerant kidney transplant recipients. Study outcomes and limitations: Findings come from small patient numbers and require larger validation. Activated donor B cell expansion appeared to reveal the most relevant donor-specific TCRbeta repertoire.

The germline V gene has CDR1 SGHRS and CDR2 YFSETQ. Trimming removed 4 bases at V and 0 bases at J, with 17 bases between. The CDR3 is 16 amino acids. Repertoires were generated with immunoSEQ multiplex PCR, while TCRdb's copy carries only in-frame clones and drops some. The profile covers 110,000 or so clones, with roughly 93% appearing a single time and approximately 0.54% taken by the ten largest. This receptor was identified in a human donor in good health. The chain carries TRBV5-1 and TRBJ2-7; possibly TRBD1 for D (7 bases). The material sequenced was CD4+ T cells from blood. CDR3 sequence (DNA): TGCGCCAGCAGCCCCGTACCGCGGGACAGCTCCTACGAGCAGTACTTC. Its protein product is CASSPVPRDSSYEQYF.